The 17 T cell receptor beta chains presented below share a single source sample, sequenced in a study of regulatory T cells in long-lasting Graves disease. As for time point: persistent/refractory GD, antithyroid drugs over 5 years with positive TRAb. PBMCs provided the RNA from which the TCR library was made. Arm-PCR of CDR3 regions and iRepertoire HTBI primers were the basis on which TCR beta libraries were built. TCRdb passed the multiplex PCR reads through MiXCR, listing each CDR3 protein once. The table has a few hundred thousand distinct CDR3 sequences, 20% to 25% seen once. The source was peripheral blood mononuclear cells (PBMCs), collected when the disease was refractory, from a patient treated with antithyroid drugs. All receptors come from a female donor with Graves disease.

The chain combines TRBV7-9 with TRBJ1-2; D gene unclear. The CDR3 is 15 residues long. Germline CDR1 reads SEHNR; CDR2 reads FQNEAQ (reference sequence). Trimming stripped 2 bases from V and 4 bases from J, with 14 bases between. The CDR3 DNA is TGTGCCAGCAGCTTATTTACAACCGGAAGCTATGGCTACACCTTC. Its translation is CASSLFTTGSYGYTF.

This clonotype showed up many times. The chain recombines TRBV3-1 with TRBJ2-5; no reliable D call. Per the germline V gene, CDR1 is LGHDT and CDR2 is YNNKEL (reference sequence). V was shortened by 0 bases and J by 2 bases, with 7 bases between the two germline ends. This CDR3 is 14 amino acids long. The CDR3 reads CASSQDRNQETQYF. The CDR3 nucleotides read TGTGCCAGCAGCCAAGATCGGAATCAAGAGACCCAGTACTTC.

The V and J genes are TRBV7-2 and TRBJ1-2, with TRBD1 as a possible D gene (5 bases). There are 15 residues in the CDR3. Trimming took off 1 base at V and 4 bases at J, with 13 bases between the two ends. Per germline, CDR1 SGHTA and CDR2 FQGNSA. The CDR3 here is CASSLEDNLGYGYTF. The CDR3 DNA reads as TGTGCCAGCAGCTTAGAGGACAATCTCGGCTATGGCTACACCTTC.

V is TRBV30 and J is TRBJ2-5, with a possible D match to TRBD1 (6 bases). There are 13 residues in the CDR3. V was shortened by 2 bases and J by 3 bases, with 10 bases between the two germline ends. The germline gives CDR1 GTSNPN, CDR2 SVGIG (reference sequence). The CDR3 spells CAWSIGQKETQYF. CDR3 DNA: TGTGCCTGGAGTATCGGACAGAAAGAGACCCAGTACTTC.

The chain recombines TRBV5-1 with TRBJ1-1; D call uncertain. V was shortened by 0 bases and J by 5 bases, with 14 bases between the two germline ends. Germline assignment: CDR1 SGHRS and CDR2 YFSETQ. The length of the CDR3 is 15 residues. CDR3 sequence: CASSLGGFLRTEAFF. In DNA form, the CDR3 reads TGCGCCAGCAGCTTGGGAGGGTTCCTAAGGACTGAAGCTTTCTTT. Together with reference TRBV5-1 and TRBJ1-1, the CDR3 gives the full variable domain: KAGVTQTPRYLIKTRGQQVTLSCSPISGHRSVSWYQQTPGQGLQFLFEYFSETQRNKGNFPGRFSGRQFSNSRSEMNVSTLELGDSALYLCASSLGGFLRTEAFFGQGTRLTVV.

As DNA, the CDR3 is TGTGCCAGCAGTTACTCGAGGGGCCAGGGAAATTCACCCCTCCACTTT. Its protein product is CASSYSRGQGNSPLHF. J is TRBJ1-6 and V is TRBV6-5, with D maybe TRBD1 (5 bases). The germline V gene encodes CDR1 MNHEY and CDR2 SVGAGI. V was pared by 0 bases and J by 7 bases, with 13 bases between. The CDR3 is 16 amino acids.

This clonotype was seen only once. This could be a read error, since a much larger clone is one nucleotide away. It is likely a read error, because the conserved phenylalanine at the end of the CDR3 is missing. The chain couples TRBV28 to TRBJ1-1; possible D gene TRBD1, 5 bases. CDR3 length equals 14 residues. The V end lost 2 bases, the J end lost 6 bases, and 13 bases lay between the germline ends. Germline V CDR1 and CDR2: MDHEN, SYDVKM. CDR3 bases: TGTGCCAGCAGTTTAGGACGGTGGGGCGCTGAAGCTTTCCTT. Its protein is CASSLGRWGAEAFL.

The rearrangement uses TRBV10-3 and TRBJ1-1; no clear D. The V gene's germline CDR1 is ENHRY and CDR2 SYGVKD. The CDR3 runs to 12 residues. V was trimmed by 6 bases and J by 1 base, leaving 6 bases between them. The CDR3 spells CAISSQNTEAFF. The CDR3 nucleotides are TGTGCCATCAGCTCACAGAACACTGAAGCTTTCTTT.

The chain combines TRBV5-1 with TRBJ1-1, with D uncertain. The germline V gene has CDR1 SGHRS and CDR2 YFSETQ. The V and J ends lost 6 bases and 2 bases respectively, with 20 bases between them. This CDR3 has 16 amino acids. The CDR3 nucleotides are TGCGCCAGCACTTCAAATGGCGCGGTAGGAAACACTGAAGCTTTCTTT. Translated, it gives CASTSNGAVGNTEAFF. The full variable domain, completed using reference TRBV5-1 and TRBJ1-1, is KAGVTQTPRYLIKTRGQQVTLSCSPISGHRSVSWYQQTPGQGLQFLFEYFSETQRNKGNFPGRFSGRQFSNSRSEMNVSTLELGDSALYLCASTSNGAVGNTEAFFGQGTRLTVV.

The CDR3 spells CASTRTTGGYGYTF. In nucleotides, the CDR3 is TGTGCCAGCACCCGCACTACGGGAGGATATGGCTACACCTTC. The chain links TRBV27 to TRBJ1-2; D is ambiguous. The CDR3 has 14 amino acids. V was trimmed by 7 bases and J by 5 bases, leaving 17 bases between them. Germline CDR1 MNHEY, CDR2 SMNVEV (reference sequence).

In this sample, this clonotype turned up a few times. This rearrangement joins TRBV7-2 to TRBJ2-7, with D possibly TRBD1 on 5 matching bases. The CDR3 spans 15 residues. Trimming pared 4 bases from V and 0 bases from J, leaving 13 bases between. Per germline, CDR1 SGHTA and CDR2 FQGNSA. This chain's CDR3 is CASSYTWGSSYEQYF. The DNA of the CDR3 is TGTGCCAGCAGCTATACGTGGGGCAGCTCCTACGAGCAGTACTTC.

This clonotype was detected ten times or more. The chain joins TRBV2 to TRBJ2-5, with D perhaps matching TRBD2 (8 bases). V lost 7 bases, J lost 2 bases, and 20 bases lay in between. Germline CDR1 reads SNHLY; CDR2 reads FYNNEI. CDR3 size: 16 residues. The CDR3 DNA follows: TGTGCCAGCACTCGGGAGGGCCGCAGGGGGCAAGAGACCCAGTACTTC. Amino acid sequence: CASTREGRRGQETQYF.

The table lists this clonotype with a few counts. This chain joins TRBV5-1 and TRBJ1-1; D gene ambiguous. The length of the CDR3 is 12 residues. The germline V and J ends were trimmed by 1 base and 7 bases, with 8 bases remaining between them. The germline V gene encodes CDR1 SGHRS and CDR2 YFSETQ. This CDR3 is CASSLNGVEAFF. The CDR3 coding sequence is TGCGCCAGCAGCTTGAATGGTGTTGAAGCTTTCTTT.

The gene calls are TRBV5-5 and TRBJ1-1; D possibly corresponds to TRBD1 (6 bases). There are 14 residues in the CDR3. The germline V and J ends were trimmed by 2 bases and 1 base, with 9 bases remaining between them. Germline assignment: CDR1 SGHKS and CDR2 YYEKEE (reference sequence). The CDR3 protein is CASSFGQKNTEAFF. CDR3 in DNA: TGTGCCAGCAGCTTCGGACAGAAGAACACTGAAGCTTTCTTT.

The chain couples TRBV6-1 to TRBJ2-1; the match to TRBD1 covers 8 bases. The germline gives CDR1 MNHNS, CDR2 SASEGT. The CDR3 extends over 15 amino acids. The V and J ends lost 8 bases and 6 bases, in that order; junction bases with no gene match: 12. The CDR3 bases are TGTGCCAGCGCAAACCCCAGGGGGCCAAGCAATGAGCAGTTCTTC. This codes for CASANPRGPSNEQFF.

In this sample, this clonotype turned up a few times. The chain combines TRBV15 with TRBJ2-7; no clear D. Per the germline V gene, CDR1 is LNHNV and CDR2 is YYDKDF (reference sequence). With 0 bases removed from V and 3 bases from J, the gap between germline ends came to 9 bases. The CDR3 spans 14 residues. This CDR3 reads CATSREDRNYEQYF. CDR3 DNA sequence: TGTGCCACCAGCAGAGAGGACCGCAACTACGAGCAGTACTTC.

For this clonotype: It differs at one base from a far larger clone, so likely a read error. The V call is TRBV7-2, the J call TRBJ1-1; 7 bases match TRBD1. Germline values: CDR1 SGHTA, CDR2 FQGNSA. The CDR3 length is 15 residues. The CDR3 DNA sequence: TGCGCCAACAGCACGACAGGGAATATGAACACTGAAGCTTTCTTT. This sequence encodes CANSTTGNMNTEAFF.